These 27 T cell receptor beta chains were all obtained from the same sample, sequenced in a study of identical twins. TCRdb recomputed calls from the 5' RACE reads with MiXCR, one row per CDR3 protein. Of more than 250,000 distinct CDR3 sequences listed, 8% to 9% are singletons. The same data also contributed to another study, on yellow fever vaccine responses in identical twins.

The sequencing sample was made of memory (CD45RO+) T cells sorted from blood. The receptors stem from a young woman in good health.

The table lists this clonotype with a few counts. The chain carries TRBV24-1 and TRBJ2-5; possible D gene TRBD1, 6 bases. This CDR3 comprises 18 residues. Per germline, CDR1 KGHDR and CDR2 SFDVKD. Trimming took 5 bases from V and 1 from J, leaving 22 bases between them. The CDR3 spells CATSGPTTGANSQETQYF. CDR3 nucleotide sequence: TGTGCCACCAGTGGCCCCACGACAGGTGCCAATTCCCAAGAGACCCAGTACTTC.

This clonotype was observed many times. This rearrangement joins TRBV5-1 to TRBJ1-2; the match to TRBD1 covers 8 bases. This CDR3 spans 16 amino acids. V shed 2 bases, J shed 3 bases, and the junction held 9 bases outside the gene matches. Looked up from germline, CDR1 is SGHRS and CDR2 is YFSETQ. For the CDR3, the DNA is TGCGCCAGCAGCTTCTTGACAGGGGCCGAACACTATGGCTACACCTTC. Protein product: CASSFLTGAEHYGYTF.

This clonotype has more than one count but fewer than ten. This chain connects TRBV11-1 to TRBJ2-5, with a weak D call TRBD2 (5 bases). This CDR3 comprises 16 residues. V was cut by 1 base and J by 6 bases, with 18 bases left in between. Looked up from germline, CDR1 is SGHAT and CDR2 is FQDESV (reference sequence). The CDR3 nucleotides read TGTGCCAGCAGCTTAGAGGGAGTATGGGTCGCCCAGACCCAGTACTTC. Translation: CASSLEGVWVAQTQYF.

This chain uses TRBV11-3 with TRBJ2-7; perhaps TRBD1 as D (6 bases). V lost 5 bases and J 5 bases, leaving 16 bases between the germline ends. Germline loops: CDR1 SGHNT, CDR2 YENEEA. This CDR3 region has 14 residues. CDR3 in amino acids: CASSPWTVRDEQYF. The CDR3 DNA is TGTGCCAGCAGCCCCTGGACAGTTCGAGACGAGCAGTACTTC.

This clonotype was detected many times. The chain employs TRBV29-1 and TRBJ2-7; 7 nucleotides align to TRBD2. This CDR3 region has 13 residues. V lost 7 bases, J lost 6 bases, and 12 bases stayed unmatched. CDR1 and CDR2 (germline): SQVTM, ANQGSEA. The CDR3 region has the DNA TGCAGCGCTGAGGTGGCGGGAGTTAGCGAGCAGTACTTC. Its translation: CSAEVAGVSEQYF.

This clonotype was counted only a few times. J is TRBJ2-7 and V is TRBV11-2, with a tentative D call TRBD2 (6 bases). This CDR3 contains 14 residues. Trimming took off 1 base at V and 6 bases at J, with 13 bases between the two ends. CDR1 is SGHAT and CDR2 is FQNNGV in the germline V gene. CDR3 in amino acids: CASSLAGVAPEQYF. The DNA of the CDR3 is TGTGCCAGCAGCTTAGCGGGAGTTGCACCCGAGCAGTACTTC.

This clonotype was counted many times. V usage is TRBV7-9 and J usage is TRBJ1-2; 7 bases line up with TRBD1. CDR3 length: 13 amino acids. With 6 bases clipped from V and 6 bases from J, the junction kept 7 bases outside the gene matches. Germline V gene data show CDR1 as SEHNR and CDR2 as FQNEAQ (reference sequence). The CDR3 sequence: CASRSGQSHGYTF. In DNA form, the CDR3 reads TGTGCCAGCAGGTCGGGACAGTCCCATGGCTACACCTTC.

This chain connects TRBV25-1 to TRBJ2-1; TRBD2 aligns across 9 bases. The ends lost 4 bases at V and 2 bases at J; junction bases unmatched: 6. Looked up from germline, CDR1 is MGHDK and CDR2 is SYGVNS. The CDR3 is 16 amino acids. DNA of the CDR3: TGTGCCAGCAGTGGGACCCGACTAGCGGCCTACAATGAGCAGTTCTTC. This gives the protein CASSGTRLAAYNEQFF.

This clonotype came up a few times. This rearrangement joins TRBV9 to TRBJ2-7; TRBD1 aligns across 7 bases. The CDR3 is made up of 15 amino acids. V was clipped by 0 bases and J by 1 base; unmatched bases: 4. The germline CDR1 and CDR2 sequences are SGDLS and YYNGEE. The CDR3 loop reads CASSVGDRESYEQYF. The CDR3 DNA sequence: TGTGCCAGCAGCGTAGGAGACAGGGAGTCCTACGAGCAGTACTTC.

This clonotype was observed a handful of times. V usage is TRBV4-1 and J usage is TRBJ2-4, with D perhaps TRBD1 (6 bases). The CDR3 spans 16 residues. The ends were cut back, 2 bases at V and 7 bases at J, with 18 bases in the middle. Germline lookup yields CDR1 MGHRA and CDR2 YSYEKL. The CDR3 DNA sequence: TGCGCCAGCAGCCAATCGGTTCTACTAGGGGGTAACATTCAGTACTTC. It encodes CASSQSVLLGGNIQYF.

This clonotype was found many times. V and J are TRBV6-1 and TRBJ1-2; the D is unclear. Trimming pared 0 bases from V and 4 bases from J, leaving 12 bases between. Germline CDR1 reads MNHNS; CDR2 reads SASEGT. CDR3 length: 15 amino acids. The DNA for the CDR3 is TGTGCCAGCAGTGAAGCAGGAGGGAGTACCTATGGCTACACCTTC. This translates into CASSEAGGSTYGYTF.

In its sample, this clonotype was seen many times. The rearrangement joins TRBV12-3 or TRBV12-4 to TRBJ1-2; D might be TRBD1 (5 bases). The CDR3 loop spans 15 amino acids. V was trimmed by 5 bases and J by 8 bases, leaving 21 bases between them. CDR3 in DNA: TGTGCCAGCAGTACCGCGGCAGGGAGGGGCGAAGGCTACACCTTC. It translates to CASSTAAGRGEGYTF.

This clonotype turned up a few times. The gene calls are TRBV3-1 and TRBJ1-5, with no clear D. CDR1 is LGHDT, CDR2 YNNKEL, per germline (reference sequence). This CDR3 spans 13 amino acids. Between the trimmed V and J ends, which lost 4 bases and 4 bases, there was a span of 8 bases. The CDR3 region is CASSPGENQPQHF. The CDR3 nucleotides read TGTGCCAGCAGCCCCGGGGAAAATCAGCCCCAGCATTTT.

This clonotype has ten or more counts. This chain connects TRBV6-1 to TRBJ1-5; D not certain. CDR3 size: 14 residues. Per the germline V gene, CDR1 is MNHNS and CDR2 is SASEGT. V was cut by 5 bases and J by 0 bases, with 8 bases left in between. The CDR3 loop reads CASSLSHSNQPQHF. CDR3 nucleotides: TGTGCCAGCAGTCTCTCCCATAGCAATCAGCCCCAGCATTTT.

Only a few counts were recorded for this clonotype. The V gene is TRBV6-1, the J gene TRBJ2-1; TRBD2 aligns across 12 bases. The CDR3 extends over 20 amino acids. Germline V gives CDR1 MNHNS, CDR2 SASEGT. The V and J ends lost 4 bases and 2 bases, in that order; junction bases with no gene match: 15. CDR3 nucleotides: TGTGCCAGCAGTGTACCGGATGGGCCTAGCGGGAGGGGGACCTACAATGAGCAGTTCTTC. It codes for CASSVPDGPSGRGTYNEQFF.

The sample holds a few counts of this clonotype. The chain is built from TRBV7-9 and TRBJ2-5; the D gene is possibly TRBD2 (6 bases). The CDR3 runs to 14 residues. The germline CDR1 and CDR2 sequences are SEHNR and FQNEAQ (reference sequence). V was pared by 1 base and J by 5 bases, with 11 bases between. CDR3 sequence reads: CASSLELARETQYF. DNA of the CDR3: TGTGCCAGCAGCTTAGAACTAGCACGGGAGACCCAGTACTTC.

The rearrangement links TRBV12-3 or TRBV12-4 to TRBJ2-3, with 13 bases matching TRBD2. The CDR3 is made up of 18 amino acids. Trimming took 6 bases from V and 1 from J; bases not matched to a gene: 10. The CDR3 protein is CASRPPGLAGPGTDTQYF. Written as DNA, the CDR3 is TGTGCCAGCAGGCCTCCGGGACTAGCGGGGCCGGGCACAGATACGCAGTATTTT.

In its sample, this clonotype was seen a few times. The V gene is TRBV7-2, the J gene TRBJ2-1; the D gene could be TRBD1 or TRBD2 (6 bases each). CDR1 is SGHTA, CDR2 FQGNSA, per germline. The CDR3 spans 11 residues. The CDR3 is CGGAQANEQFF. CDR3 bases: TGTGGGGGGGCCCAAGCCAATGAGCAGTTCTTC.

V gene TRBV27 combines with J gene TRBJ1-5; the D is unclear. Trimming took off 9 bases at V and 0 bases at J, with 18 bases between the two ends. Germline assignment: CDR1 MNHEY and CDR2 SMNVEV (reference sequence). There are 16 residues in the CDR3. Here the CDR3 reads CASFRSEAYSNQPQHF. CDR3 nucleotide sequence: TGTGCCAGTTTTCGCTCGGAAGCTTATAGCAATCAGCCCCAGCATTTT.

This clonotype was recorded a few times. The V and J genes are TRBV9 and TRBJ2-3; 9 bases map to TRBD2. Losses at the gene ends were 1 base for V and 2 bases for J; bases not matched to a gene: 5. The germline V gene has CDR1 SGDLS and CDR2 YYNGEE. The CDR3 runs to 16 residues. The CDR3 loop reads CASSVRSSGITDTQYF. The CDR3 nucleotides read TGTGCCAGCAGCGTAAGGTCTAGCGGGATCACAGATACGCAGTATTTT.

This clonotype has at least ten counts. The gene calls are TRBV29-1 and TRBJ1-4; D perhaps matches TRBD1 (5 bases). Per germline, CDR1 SQVTM and CDR2 ANQGSEA. V was cut by 3 bases and J by 7 bases, with 9 bases left in between. The CDR3 sequence is 12 residues long. CDR3 region: CSVDQGGEKLFF. CDR3 DNA: TGCAGCGTTGATCAGGGTGGTGAAAAACTGTTTTTT.

The sample holds many counts of this clonotype. The chain is built from TRBV20-1 and TRBJ2-5, with 9 bases matching TRBD1. Germline lookup yields CDR1 DFQATT and CDR2 SNEGSKA (reference sequence). V lost 0 bases, J lost 2 bases, and 4 bases stayed unmatched. The CDR3 covers 15 residues. The CDR3 region is CSARDLTGGQETQYF. For the CDR3, the DNA is TGCAGTGCTAGAGACCTGACAGGGGGTCAAGAGACCCAGTACTTC.

Ten or more counts support this clonotype. The chain carries TRBV2 and TRBJ2-7, with TRBD2 as a possible D gene (6 bases). Between the trimmed V and J ends, which lost 7 bases and 0 bases, there was a span of 10 bases. The CDR3 consists of 13 residues. Germline CDR1 and CDR2: SNHLY and FYNNEI. The DNA of the CDR3 is TGTGCCAGCAAGGAGGGTCTCTCCTACGAGCAGTACTTC. This sequence encodes CASKEGLSYEQYF.

This clonotype was detected a few times. This rearrangement joins TRBV3-1 to TRBJ1-3; D unclear. The germline CDR1 and CDR2 sequences are LGHDT and YNNKEL (reference sequence). Trimming removed 1 base from V and 0 bases from J, with 10 bases in between. The CDR3 totals 16 residues. CDR3 sequence (DNA): TGTGCCAGCAGCCAAGTTGCACAGATCTCTGGAAACACCATATATTTT. Protein sequence: CASSQVAQISGNTIYF. Supplemented by reference TRBV3-1 and TRBJ1-3, the full variable domain reads DTAVSQTPKYLVTQMGNDKSIKCEQNLGHDTMYWYKQDSKKFLKIMFSYNNKELIINETVPNRFSPKSPDKAHLNLHINSLELGDSAVYFCASSQVAQISGNTIYFGEGSWLTVV.

CDR3 in amino acids: CARSFGGNYEQYV. CDR3 coding DNA: TGTGCCAGGAGCTTCGGGGGGAACTACGAGCAGTACGTC. The chain combines TRBV5-4 with TRBJ2-7, with TRBD2 matching 7 bases. Germline assignment: CDR1 SGHNT and CDR2 YYREEE (reference sequence). The CDR3 loop spans 13 amino acids.

This clonotype was recorded many times. The chain is built from TRBV24-1 and TRBJ2-7; D unresolved. V was clipped by 3 bases and J by 0 bases, with 8 bases between them. The CDR3 has 14 residues. The germline V gene encodes CDR1 KGHDR and CDR2 SFDVKD. For the CDR3, the DNA is TGTGCCACCAGTGATGCGTCCAGCTCCTACGAGCAGTACTTC. Protein product: CATSDASSSYEQYF.

There are a few counts of this clonotype. DNA of the CDR3: TGTGCCAGCAGTACCCAGGGAATTGGGATTCGGGCTTTCTTT. Translating gives CASSTQGIGIRAFF. This chain uses TRBV27 with TRBJ1-1, with D maybe TRBD1 (5 bases). The CDR3 contains 14 residues. Germline V gene data show CDR1 as MNHEY and CDR2 as SMNVEV (reference sequence). V was clipped by 5 bases and J by 11 bases, with 21 bases between them.